The clone carrying this T cell receptor (beta chain) was counted a few times. Time point reported: newly diagnosed GD, antithyroid drugs for less than 3 months. Scientists built the TCR library using RNA that was extracted from PBMCs. These data belong to a study of regulatory T cells in long-lasting Graves disease. The TCR beta library used iRepertoire HTBI primers with Arm-PCR amplification of CDR3. TCRdb used MiXCR to reprocess the multiplex PCR reads, holding one entry per CDR3 protein. The sample consists of roughly 500,000 distinct CDR3 sequences, 13% of them appearing once. The CDR3 sequence is 13 residues long. V was clipped by 1 base and J by 12 bases, with 13 bases between them. CDR1 LNHNV and CDR2 YYDKDF come from the germline V gene (reference sequence). This sample also appeared in a second study, on T cells in Graves' hyperthyroidism and ophthalmopathy.

Material: peripheral blood mononuclear cells (PBMCs), obtained at new diagnosis, from a patient treated with antithyroid drugs. The sequence was collected from a man under 40 with Graves disease. The rearrangement uses TRBV15 and TRBJ2-1, with unresolved D. For the CDR3, the DNA is TGTGCCACCAGCAGAGGGGGTCCCTATGGGCAGTTCTTC. Its protein product is CATSRGGPYGQFF.